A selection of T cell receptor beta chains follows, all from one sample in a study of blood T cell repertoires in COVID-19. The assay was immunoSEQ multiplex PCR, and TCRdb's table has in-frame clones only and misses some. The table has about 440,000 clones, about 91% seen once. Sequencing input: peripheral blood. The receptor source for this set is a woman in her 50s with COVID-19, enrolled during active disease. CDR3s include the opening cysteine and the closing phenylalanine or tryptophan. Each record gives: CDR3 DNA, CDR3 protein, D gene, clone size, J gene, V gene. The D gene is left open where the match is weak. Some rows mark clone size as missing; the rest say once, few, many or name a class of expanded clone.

CDR3 DNA: TGTGCCACGGTGGGGAGTCTCACCACTGAAGCTTTCTTT
CDR3 protein: CATVGSLTTEAFF
D gene: -
clone size: -
J gene: TRBJ1-1
V gene: TRBV15

CDR3 DNA: TGCGCCAGCAGCTTGGCCGGTGACAGGGGGCTCGACACAGATACGCAGTATTTT
CDR3 protein: CASSLAGDRGLDTDTQYF
D gene: TRBD1
clone size: -
J gene: TRBJ2-3
V gene: TRBV5-1

CDR3 DNA: TGCAGTGCTACCCAGGGCGACGACGCTTTCTTT
CDR3 protein: CSATQGDDAFF
D gene: -
clone size: -
J gene: TRBJ1-1
V gene: TRBV20-1

CDR3 DNA: TGTGCCAGCAGCGCTCCGACAGGGAAGGTCACAGATACGCAGTATTTT
CDR3 protein: CASSAPTGKVTDTQYF
D gene: TRBD1
clone size: -
J gene: TRBJ2-3
V gene: TRBV9

CDR3 DNA: TGTGCCAGCAGCTTGGAACTCCTTTCTAGCACAGATACGCAGTATTTT
CDR3 protein: CASSLELLSSTDTQYF
D gene: -
clone size: -
J gene: TRBJ2-3
V gene: TRBV5-5

CDR3 DNA: TGTGCCAGCAGTTCTCATCCGACAGGGTTAGAGGATGGCTACACCTTC
CDR3 protein: CASSSHPTGLEDGYTF
D gene: TRBD1
clone size: -
J gene: TRBJ1-2
V gene: TRBV2

CDR3 DNA: TGCGCCAGCAGCCAAGTAGCGGGGGGCCCTTCTAGCACAGATACGCAGTATTTT
CDR3 protein: CASSQVAGGPSSTDTQYF
D gene: TRBD2
clone size: -
J gene: TRBJ2-3
V gene: TRBV4-1

CDR3 DNA: TGTGCCATCAGTGAGTCCGGGACAGACAACACTGAAGCTTTCTTT
CDR3 protein: CAISESGTDNTEAFF
D gene: TRBD1
clone size: -
J gene: TRBJ1-1
V gene: TRBV10-3

CDR3 DNA: TGTGCCAGCAGCCGCCTCTTGCGGGGAGCCCGCAGCTCTGGAAACACCATATATTTT
CDR3 protein: CASSRLLRGARSSGNTIYF
D gene: -
clone size: -
J gene: TRBJ1-3
V gene: TRBV3-1/TRBV3-2

CDR3 DNA: TGTGCCAGCAGCCAAGTCGAGCTTCGGACCGGGGAGCTGTTTTTT
CDR3 protein: CASSQVELRTGELFF
D gene: -
clone size: -
J gene: TRBJ2-2
V gene: TRBV3-1/TRBV3-2

CDR3 DNA: TGTGCCGGGGGGGATCGGTATGGCTACACCTTC
CDR3 protein: CAGGDRYGYTF
D gene: -
clone size: few
J gene: TRBJ1-2
V gene: TRBV28

CDR3 DNA: TGTGCCAGCAGGACAGCTTCCCTCTCCTACGAGCAGTACTTC
CDR3 protein: CASRTASLSYEQYF
D gene: -
clone size: few
J gene: TRBJ2-7
V gene: TRBV7-2

CDR3 DNA: TGTGCCAGCAGTGAAGCCCGCTTCGGGAGTCGCCACGAGCAGTACTTC
CDR3 protein: CASSEARFGSRHEQYF
D gene: -
clone size: once
J gene: TRBJ2-7
V gene: TRBV2

CDR3 DNA: TGTGCCAGCTCACCACCGCAGCTAGGCGGGGAGCTGTTTTTT
CDR3 protein: CASSPPQLGGELFF
D gene: -
clone size: -
J gene: TRBJ2-2
V gene: TRBV18

CDR3 DNA: TGTGCCATCGCCGGGGGGGAAATAGAGACCCAGTACTTC
CDR3 protein: CAIAGGEIETQYF
D gene: TRBD2
clone size: -
J gene: TRBJ2-5
V gene: TRBV24-1

CDR3 DNA: TGTGCCAGCAGCACAGGGACTAGCTCCTACAATGAGCAGTTCTTC
CDR3 protein: CASSTGTSSYNEQFF
D gene: TRBD2
clone size: -
J gene: TRBJ2-1
V gene: TRBV9

CDR3 DNA: TGTGCCAGCAGCTTGGGGGACAGGGGGCCAACTAATGAAAAACTGTTTTTT
CDR3 protein: CASSLGDRGPTNEKLFF
D gene: TRBD1
clone size: -
J gene: TRBJ1-4
V gene: TRBV5-4

CDR3 DNA: TGTGCCTGGAGTGCGCCACAGGGGTTGCTGGAAAAACTGTTTTTT
CDR3 protein: CAWSAPQGLLEKLFF
D gene: TRBD1
clone size: -
J gene: TRBJ1-4
V gene: TRBV30

CDR3 DNA: TGTGCCAGCAGTCCACAGGATAATCAGCCCCAGCATTTT
CDR3 protein: CASSPQDNQPQHF
D gene: -
clone size: -
J gene: TRBJ1-5
V gene: TRBV27

CDR3 DNA: TGTGCCAGCAGCCAAGACCGGACTAGTTACTACAATGAGCAGTTCTTC
CDR3 protein: CASSQDRTSYYNEQFF
D gene: TRBD2
clone size: -
J gene: TRBJ2-1
V gene: TRBV4-2

CDR3 DNA: TGTGCCAGCAGCCAAGGGCGGTTTAGCACAGATACGCAGTATTTT
CDR3 protein: CASSQGRFSTDTQYF
D gene: -
clone size: -
J gene: TRBJ2-3
V gene: TRBV4-2

CDR3 DNA: TGTGCCAGCAGCCGCGGGAGACCTTCGCATGTAAATCAGCCCCAGCATTTT
CDR3 protein: CASSRGRPSHVNQPQHF
D gene: -
clone size: -
J gene: TRBJ1-5
V gene: TRBV3-1/TRBV3-2

CDR3 DNA: TGTGCCAGCAGCTCGGGAGGGGGGCGAGAGACCCAGTACTTC
CDR3 protein: CASSSGGGRETQYF
D gene: TRBD2
clone size: -
J gene: TRBJ2-5
V gene: TRBV5-6

CDR3 DNA: TGCGCCAGCAGCTTGTCTCCAGGGGAAGGCAATCAGCCCCAGCATTTT
CDR3 protein: CASSLSPGEGNQPQHF
D gene: -
clone size: -
J gene: TRBJ1-5
V gene: TRBV5-1